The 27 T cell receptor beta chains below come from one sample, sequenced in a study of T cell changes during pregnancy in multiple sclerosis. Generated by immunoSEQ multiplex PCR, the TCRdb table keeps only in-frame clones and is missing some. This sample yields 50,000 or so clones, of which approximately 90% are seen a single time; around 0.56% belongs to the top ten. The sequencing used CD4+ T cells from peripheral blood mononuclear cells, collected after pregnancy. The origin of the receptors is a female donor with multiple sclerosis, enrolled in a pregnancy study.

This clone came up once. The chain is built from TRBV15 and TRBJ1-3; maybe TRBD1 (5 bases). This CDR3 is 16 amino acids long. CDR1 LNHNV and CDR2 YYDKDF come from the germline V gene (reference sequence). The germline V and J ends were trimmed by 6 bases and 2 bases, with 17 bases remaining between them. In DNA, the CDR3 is TGTGCCACCAGGGGGGGAGATCGGGATGCTGGAAACACCATATATTTT. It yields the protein CATRGGDRDAGNTIYF.

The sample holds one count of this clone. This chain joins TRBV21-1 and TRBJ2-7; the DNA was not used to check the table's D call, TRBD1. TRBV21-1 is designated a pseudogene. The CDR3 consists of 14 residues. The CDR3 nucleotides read TGTGCCAGCAGCACCTGGGGACATATCTACGAGCAGTACTTC. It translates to CASSTWGHIYEQYF.

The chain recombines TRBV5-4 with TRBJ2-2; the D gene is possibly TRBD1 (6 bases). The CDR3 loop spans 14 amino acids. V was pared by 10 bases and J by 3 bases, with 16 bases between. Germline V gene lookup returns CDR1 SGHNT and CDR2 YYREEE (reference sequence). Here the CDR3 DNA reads TGTGCCCTTTCCGGGACAACTTACACCGGGGAGCTGTTTTTT. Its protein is CALSGTTYTGELFF.

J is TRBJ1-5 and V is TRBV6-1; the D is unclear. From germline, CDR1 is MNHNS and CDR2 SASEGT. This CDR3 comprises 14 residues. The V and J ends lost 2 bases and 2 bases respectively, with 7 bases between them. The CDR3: CASSEYRGNQPQHF. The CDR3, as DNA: TGTGCCAGCAGTGAATACCGGGGCAATCAGCCCCAGCATTTT.

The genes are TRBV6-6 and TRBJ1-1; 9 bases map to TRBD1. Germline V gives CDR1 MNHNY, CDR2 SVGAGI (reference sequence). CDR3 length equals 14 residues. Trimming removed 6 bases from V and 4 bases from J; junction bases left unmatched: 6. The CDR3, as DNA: TGTGCCAGCAGGAGGGGGACAGGGATCACTGAAGCTTTCTTT. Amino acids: CASRRGTGITEAFF.

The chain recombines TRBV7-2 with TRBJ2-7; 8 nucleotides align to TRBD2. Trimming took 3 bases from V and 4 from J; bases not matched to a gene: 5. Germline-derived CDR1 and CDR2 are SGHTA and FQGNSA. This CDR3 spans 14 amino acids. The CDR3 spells CASSFVTSGYEQYF. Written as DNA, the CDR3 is TGTGCCAGCAGCTTTGTCACTAGCGGTTACGAGCAGTACTTC.

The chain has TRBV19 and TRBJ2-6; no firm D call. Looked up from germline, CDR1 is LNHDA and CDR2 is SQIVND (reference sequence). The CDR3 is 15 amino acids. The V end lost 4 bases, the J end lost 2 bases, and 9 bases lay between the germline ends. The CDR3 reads CASSNQAPGANVLTF. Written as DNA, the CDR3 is TGTGCCAGTAGTAATCAGGCTCCTGGGGCCAACGTCCTGACTTTC.

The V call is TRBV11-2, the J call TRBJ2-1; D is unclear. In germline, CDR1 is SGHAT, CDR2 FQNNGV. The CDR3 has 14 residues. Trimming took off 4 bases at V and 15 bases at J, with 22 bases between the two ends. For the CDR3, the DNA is TGTGCCAGCAGCTCGTTTCAGGTTGTCGGTGTATGGTTCTTC. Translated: CASSSFQVVGVWFF.

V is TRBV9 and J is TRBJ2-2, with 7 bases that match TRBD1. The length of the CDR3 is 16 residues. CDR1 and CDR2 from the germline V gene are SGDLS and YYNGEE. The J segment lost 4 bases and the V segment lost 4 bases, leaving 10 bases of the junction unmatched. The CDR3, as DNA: TGTGCCAGCAGCTTTAGACAGGGAATGGGCACCGGGGAGCTGTTTTTT. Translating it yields CASSFRQGMGTGELFF.

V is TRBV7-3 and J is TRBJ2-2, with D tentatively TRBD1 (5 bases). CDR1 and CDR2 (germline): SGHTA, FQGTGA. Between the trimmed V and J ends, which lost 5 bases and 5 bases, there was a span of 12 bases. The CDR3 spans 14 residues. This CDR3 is CASSIGARTGELFF. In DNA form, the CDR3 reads TGTGCCAGCAGCATTGGGGCGAGGACCGGGGAGCTGTTTTTT.

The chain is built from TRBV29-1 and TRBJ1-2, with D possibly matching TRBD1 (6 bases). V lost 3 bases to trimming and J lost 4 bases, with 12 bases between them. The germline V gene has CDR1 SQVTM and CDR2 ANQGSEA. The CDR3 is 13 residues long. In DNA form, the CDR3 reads TGCAGCGTTGAGGACGGACAGATCTATGGCTACACCTTC. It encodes CSVEDGQIYGYTF.

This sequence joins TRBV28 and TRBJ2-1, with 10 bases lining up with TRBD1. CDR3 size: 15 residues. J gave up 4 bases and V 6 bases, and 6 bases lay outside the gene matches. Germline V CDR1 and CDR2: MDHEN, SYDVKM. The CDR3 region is CASSLPGQGYNEQFF. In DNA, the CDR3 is TGTGCCAGCAGCCTTCCGGGACAGGGGTACAATGAGCAGTTCTTC.

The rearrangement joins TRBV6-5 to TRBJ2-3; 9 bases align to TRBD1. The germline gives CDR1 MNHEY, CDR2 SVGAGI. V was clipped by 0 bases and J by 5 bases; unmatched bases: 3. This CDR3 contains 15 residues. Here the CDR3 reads CASSYSGTGIDTQYF. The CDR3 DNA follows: TGTGCCAGCAGTTACTCCGGGACAGGGATAGATACGCAGTATTTT.

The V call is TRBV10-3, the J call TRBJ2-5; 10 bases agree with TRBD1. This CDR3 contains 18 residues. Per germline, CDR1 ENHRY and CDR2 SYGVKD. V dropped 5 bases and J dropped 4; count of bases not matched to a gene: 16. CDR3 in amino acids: CAISTPGTGVRYGETQYF. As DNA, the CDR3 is TGTGCCATCAGTACGCCCGGGACAGGGGTAAGGTATGGAGAGACCCAGTACTTC.

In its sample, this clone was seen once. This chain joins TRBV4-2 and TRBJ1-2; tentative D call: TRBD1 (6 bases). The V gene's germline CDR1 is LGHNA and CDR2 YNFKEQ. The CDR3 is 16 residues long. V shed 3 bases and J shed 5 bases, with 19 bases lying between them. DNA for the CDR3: TGTGCCAGCAGCCACCCGAGGACAGTTCTCAGTTATGGCTACACCTTC. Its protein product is CASSHPRTVLSYGYTF.

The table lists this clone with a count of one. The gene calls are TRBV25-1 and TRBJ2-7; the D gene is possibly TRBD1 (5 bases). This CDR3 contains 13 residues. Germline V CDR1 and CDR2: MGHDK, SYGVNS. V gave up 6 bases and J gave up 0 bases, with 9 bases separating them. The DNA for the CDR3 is TGTGCCAGCAGGGGCGGACACTCCTACGAGCAGTACTTC. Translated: CASRGGHSYEQYF.

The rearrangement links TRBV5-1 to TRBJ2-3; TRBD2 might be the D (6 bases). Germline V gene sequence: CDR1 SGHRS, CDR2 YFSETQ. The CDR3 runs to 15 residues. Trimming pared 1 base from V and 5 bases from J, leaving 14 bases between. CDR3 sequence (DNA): TGCGCCAGCAGCTTGCAGGAGTTGGGGGGAGATACGCAGTATTTT. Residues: CASSLQELGGDTQYF.

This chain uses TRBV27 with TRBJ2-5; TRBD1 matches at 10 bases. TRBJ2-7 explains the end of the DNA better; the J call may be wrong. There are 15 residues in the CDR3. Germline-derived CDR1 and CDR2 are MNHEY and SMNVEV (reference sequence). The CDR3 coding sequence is TGTGCCAGCAGGCCCCCGGGACAGGGGAGGTACGAGCAGTACTTC. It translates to CASRPPGQGRYEQYF.

The chain's CDR3 is CASSPPWTGINIQYF. In DNA form, the CDR3 reads TGTGCCAGCTCACCACCTTGGACAGGGATAAACATTCAGTACTTC. V and J are TRBV18 and TRBJ2-4; 8 positions agree with TRBD1. Germline V gives CDR1 KGHSH, CDR2 LQKENI. This CDR3 is built from 15 residues. The V and J ends lost 0 bases and 6 bases, in that order; junction bases with no gene match: 4.

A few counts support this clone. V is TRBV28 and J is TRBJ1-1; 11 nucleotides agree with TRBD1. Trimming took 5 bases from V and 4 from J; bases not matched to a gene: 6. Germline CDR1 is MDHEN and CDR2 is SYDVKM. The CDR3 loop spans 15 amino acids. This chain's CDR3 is CASSTQGTGGTEAFF. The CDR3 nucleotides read TGTGCCAGCAGTACACAAGGGACAGGGGGCACTGAAGCTTTCTTT.

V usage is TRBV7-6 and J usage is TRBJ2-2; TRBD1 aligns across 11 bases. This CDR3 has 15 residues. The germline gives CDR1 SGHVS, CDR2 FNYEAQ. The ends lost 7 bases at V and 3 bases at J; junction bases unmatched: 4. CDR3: CASIRDRGDTGELFF. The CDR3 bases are TGTGCCAGCATACGGGACAGGGGGGACACCGGGGAGCTGTTTTTT. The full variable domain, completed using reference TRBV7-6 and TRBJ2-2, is GAGVSQSPRYKVTKRGQDVALRCDPISGHVSLYWYRQALGQGPEFLTYFNYEAQQDKSGLPNDRFSAERPEGSISTLTIQRTEQRDSAMYRCASIRDRGDTGELFFGEGSRLTVL.

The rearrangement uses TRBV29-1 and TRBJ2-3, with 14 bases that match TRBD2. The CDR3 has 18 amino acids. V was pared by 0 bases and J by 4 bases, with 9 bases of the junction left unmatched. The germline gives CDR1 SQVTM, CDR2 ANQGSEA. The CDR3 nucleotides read TGCAGCGTTGAAGATGGGGGGACTAGCGGGAGTGGGGCAGATACGCAGTATTTT. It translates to CSVEDGGTSGSGADTQYF.

The CDR3 here is CASGETMVDTQYF. The CDR3 bases are TGTGCCTCGGGAGAGACCATGGTAGATACGCAGTATTTT. The chain uses TRBV9 and TRBJ2-3, with D possibly TRBD2 on 6 matching bases. V lost 10 bases and J 5 bases, leaving 17 bases between the germline ends. Per germline, CDR1 SGDLS and CDR2 YYNGEE. This CDR3 has 13 amino acids.

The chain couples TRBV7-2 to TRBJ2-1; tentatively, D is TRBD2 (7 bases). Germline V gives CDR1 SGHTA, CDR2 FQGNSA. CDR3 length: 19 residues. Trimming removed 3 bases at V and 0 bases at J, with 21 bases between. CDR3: CASSLYNGGGGSSYNEQFF. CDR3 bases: TGTGCCAGCAGCTTGTACAATGGTGGGGGCGGGAGCTCCTACAATGAGCAGTTCTTC.

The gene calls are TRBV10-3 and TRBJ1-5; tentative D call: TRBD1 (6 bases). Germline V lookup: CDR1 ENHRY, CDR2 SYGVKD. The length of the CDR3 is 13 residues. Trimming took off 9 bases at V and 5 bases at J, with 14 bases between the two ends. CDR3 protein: CAISGQPDQPQHF. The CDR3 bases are TGTGCCATTTCCGGACAGCCAGATCAGCCCCAGCATTTT.

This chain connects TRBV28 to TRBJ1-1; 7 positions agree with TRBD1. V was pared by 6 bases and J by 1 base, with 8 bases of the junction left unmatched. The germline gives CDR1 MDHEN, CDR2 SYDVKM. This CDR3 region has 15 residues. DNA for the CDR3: TGTGCCAGCAGCTCTACAGGGGTTTGGAACACTGAAGCTTTCTTT. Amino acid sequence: CASSSTGVWNTEAFF.

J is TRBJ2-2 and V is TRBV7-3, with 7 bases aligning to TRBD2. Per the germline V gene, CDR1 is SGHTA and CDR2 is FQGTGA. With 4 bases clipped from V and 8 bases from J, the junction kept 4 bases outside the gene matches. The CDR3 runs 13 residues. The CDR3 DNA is TGTGCCAGCAGCTGGACTAGTCAGGGGGAGCTGTTTTTT. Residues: CASSWTSQGELFF.